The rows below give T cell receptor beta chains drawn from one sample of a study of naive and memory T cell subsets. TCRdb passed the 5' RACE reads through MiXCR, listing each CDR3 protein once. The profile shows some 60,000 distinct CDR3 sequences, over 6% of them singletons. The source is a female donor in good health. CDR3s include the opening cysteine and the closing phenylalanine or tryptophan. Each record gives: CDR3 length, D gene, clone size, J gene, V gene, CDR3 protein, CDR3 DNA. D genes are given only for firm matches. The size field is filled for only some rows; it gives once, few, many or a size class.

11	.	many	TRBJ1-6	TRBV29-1	CSVGDGRPLHF	TGCAGCGTTGGGGACGGGAGACCCCTCCACTTT
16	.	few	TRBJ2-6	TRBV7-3	CASSPWANSGANVLTF	TGTGCCAGCAGCCCCTGGGCCAACTCTGGGGCCAACGTCCTGACTTTC
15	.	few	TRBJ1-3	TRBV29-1	CSVEGGSAAGNTIYF	TGCAGCGTTGAAGGGGGGTCGGCGGCTGGAAACACCATATATTTT
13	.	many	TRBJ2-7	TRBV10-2	CASSPPGVDEQYF	TGCGCCAGCAGTCCTCCGGGGGTAGACGAGCAGTACTTC
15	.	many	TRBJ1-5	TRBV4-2	CASSQDSRGRQPQHF	TGTGCCAGCAGCCAAGATAGCCGAGGCCGTCAGCCCCAGCATTTT
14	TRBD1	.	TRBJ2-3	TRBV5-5	CASSSGQGVDTQYF	TGTGCCAGCAGCTCTGGACAGGGGGTAGATACGCAGTATTTT
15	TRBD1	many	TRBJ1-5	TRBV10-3	CAIWGGTGGMEPQHF	TGTGCCATCTGGGGGGGGACAGGGGGCATGGAGCCCCAGCATTTT
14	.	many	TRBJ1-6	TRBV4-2	CASSLGENNSPLHF	TGTGCCAGCAGCCTGGGTGAGAATAATTCACCCCTCCACTTT
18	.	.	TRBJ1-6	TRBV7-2	CASSLTPDSVRPDSPLHF	TGTGCCAGCAGCCTAACTCCCGACAGCGTGAGGCCTGATTCACCCCTCCACTTT
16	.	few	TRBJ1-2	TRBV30	CAWGKGGSGFDYGDTF	TGTGCCTGGGGTAAAGGGGGATCGGGTTTTGACTATGGCGACACCTTC
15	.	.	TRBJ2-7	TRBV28	CASSLPRVLTYEQYF	TGTGCCAGCAGTTTGCCGCGGGTCCTAACCTACGAGCAGTACTTC
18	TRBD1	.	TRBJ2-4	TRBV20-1	CSAYPGQGAREAKNIQYF	TGCAGTGCATATCCGGGACAGGGGGCCCGGGAGGCCAAAAACATTCAGTACTTC
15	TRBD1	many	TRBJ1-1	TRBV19	CASTTLGGRRAEAFF	TGTGCCAGTACAACTCTAGGGGGCCGAAGAGCTGAAGCTTTCTTT
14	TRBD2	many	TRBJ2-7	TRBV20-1	CSASGSPGRDEQYF	TGCAGTGCTAGCGGTTCCCCAGGGAGGGACGAGCAGTACTTC
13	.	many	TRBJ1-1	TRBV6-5	CASSQPWTLEAFF	TGTGCCAGCAGTCAACCTTGGACACTTGAAGCTTTCTTT
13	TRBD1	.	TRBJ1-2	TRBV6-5	CASRSGTGYGDTF	TGTGCCAGCAGGTCCGGGACAGGATATGGCGACACCTTC
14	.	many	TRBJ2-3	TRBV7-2	CASSLDRSTDTQYF	TGTGCCAGCAGCTTGGACAGAAGCACAGATACGCAGTATTTT
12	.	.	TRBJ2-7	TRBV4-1	CASSQGPYEQYF	TGCGCCAGCAGCCAAGGCCCCTACGAGCAGTACTTC
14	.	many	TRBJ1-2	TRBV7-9	CASSPQQENYGYTF	TGTGCCAGCAGCCCGCAACAGGAGAACTATGGCTACACCTTC
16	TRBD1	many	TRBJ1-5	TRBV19	CASTARGSGGQQPQHF	TGTGCCAGTACCGCCAGGGGATCAGGGGGCCAGCAGCCCCAGCATTTT
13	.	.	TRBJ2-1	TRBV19	CASGPSGYNEQFF	TGTGCCAGTGGGCCTTCGGGGTACAATGAGCAGTTCTTC
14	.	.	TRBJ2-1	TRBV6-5	CASSYSTAYNEQFF	TGTGCCAGCAGTTACTCGACAGCCTACAATGAGCAGTTCTTC
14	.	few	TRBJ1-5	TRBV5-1	CASSGGSGDQPQHF	TGCGCCAGCAGCGGCGGGTCAGGGGATCAGCCCCAGCATTTT
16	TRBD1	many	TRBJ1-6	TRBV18	CASSQSTGTGVSPLHF	TGTGCCAGCTCACAATCAACCGGGACAGGGGTATCACCCCTCCACTTT
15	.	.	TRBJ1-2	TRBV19	CASSHRRLANYGYTF	TGTGCCAGTTCCCACCGGCGTTTAGCTAACTATGGCTACACCTTC
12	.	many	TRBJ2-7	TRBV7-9	CASSLGAYEQYF	TGTGCCAGCAGTTTGGGAGCCTACGAGCAGTACTTC
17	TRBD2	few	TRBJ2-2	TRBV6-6	CASSYRSSGGPRGELFF	TGTGCCAGCAGTTACCGGTCTAGCGGGGGGCCGAGGGGGGAGCTGTTTTTT
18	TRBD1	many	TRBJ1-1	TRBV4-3	CASSQSLIRGGGNTEAFF	TGCGCCAGCAGCCAATCGCTTATCAGGGGGGGAGGTAACACTGAAGCTTTCTTT
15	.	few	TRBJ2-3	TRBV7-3	CASSLTSGSTDTQYF	TGTGCCAGCAGCTTAACGAGCGGAAGCACAGATACGCAGTATTTT
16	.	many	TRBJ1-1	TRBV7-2	CASSVRNGRTNTEAFF	TGTGCCAGCAGCGTCAGGAACGGCAGAACGAACACTGAAGCTTTCTTT
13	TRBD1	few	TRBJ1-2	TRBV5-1	CASSPGQGGGDTF	TGCGCCAGCAGCCCCGGACAGGGAGGGGGCGACACCTTC
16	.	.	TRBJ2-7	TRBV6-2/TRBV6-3	CASSYPYSGRIDEQYF	TGTGCCAGCAGTTACCCTTACTCCGGACGGATCGACGAGCAGTACTTC
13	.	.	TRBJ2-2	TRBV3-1	CASSPAITGELFF	TGTGCCAGCAGCCCGGCAATAACCGGGGAGCTGTTTTTT
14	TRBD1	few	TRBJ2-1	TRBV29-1	CSVPPWTGDFEQFF	TGCAGCGTTCCTCCCTGGACAGGGGATTTTGAGCAGTTCTTC
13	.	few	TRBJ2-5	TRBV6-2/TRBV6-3	CASSSGTSGTQYF	TGTGCCAGCAGTTCCGGGACATCAGGGACCCAGTACTTC
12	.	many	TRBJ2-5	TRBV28	CASSSAWETQYF	TGTGCCAGCAGTTCCGCCTGGGAGACCCAGTACTTC
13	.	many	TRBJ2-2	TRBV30	CAWRGQGIGELFF	TGTGCCTGGAGGGGTCAGGGGATCGGGGAGCTGTTTTTT
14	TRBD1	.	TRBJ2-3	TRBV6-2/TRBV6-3	CASSFGTARDTQYF	TGTGCCAGCAGTTTTGGGACAGCGAGAGATACGCAGTATTTT
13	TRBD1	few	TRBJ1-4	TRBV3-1	CASSGTVHEKLFF	TGTGCCAGCAGCGGGACAGTTCATGAAAAACTGTTTTTT
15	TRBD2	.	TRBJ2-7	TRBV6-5	CASRSGGIDSHEQYF	TGTGCCAGCAGGTCGGGAGGGATAGATTCCCACGAGCAGTACTTC
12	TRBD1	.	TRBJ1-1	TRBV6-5	CASSLRTGRAFF	TGTGCCAGCAGTCTTCGGACAGGACGGGCTTTCTTT
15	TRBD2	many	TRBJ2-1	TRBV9	CASSLRAGGYNEQFF	TGTGCCAGCAGCCTCCGCGCGGGGGGATACAATGAGCAGTTCTTC
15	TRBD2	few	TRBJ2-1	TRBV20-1	CSARDGLAGVGEQFF	TGCAGTGCTAGAGACGGACTAGCGGGGGTAGGTGAGCAGTTCTTC
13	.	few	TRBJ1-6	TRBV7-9	CASSLGGNSPLHF	TGTGCCAGCAGCTTAGGGGGGAATTCACCCCTCCACTTT
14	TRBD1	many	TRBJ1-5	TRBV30	CAWEGTGGNQPQHF	TGTGCCTGGGAAGGGACAGGGGGGAATCAGCCCCAGCATTTT
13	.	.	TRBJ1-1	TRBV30	CAWSMSENTEAFF	TGTGCCTGGAGTATGTCAGAGAACACTGAAGCTTTCTTT
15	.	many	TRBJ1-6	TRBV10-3	CAISEWALSNSPLHF	TGTGCCATCAGTGAATGGGCTCTCTCTAATTCACCCCTCCACTTT
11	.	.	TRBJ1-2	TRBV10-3	CAISDTQGDTF	TGTGCCATCAGTGACACACAAGGCGACACCTTC
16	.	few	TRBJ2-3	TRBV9	CASSSRGDLRADTQYF	TGTGCCAGCAGCTCTAGGGGCGACCTACGGGCAGATACGCAGTATTTT
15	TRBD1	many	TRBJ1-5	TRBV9	CASSVEGTGRQPQHF	TGTGCCAGCAGCGTAGAGGGGACAGGGAGACAGCCCCAGCATTTT
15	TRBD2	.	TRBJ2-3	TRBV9	CASSVRASGGDTQYF	TGTGCCAGCAGCGTAAGGGCTAGCGGGGGAGATACGCAGTATTTT
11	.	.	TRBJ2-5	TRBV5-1	CASSYQETQYF	TGCGCCAGCAGCTACCAAGAGACCCAGTACTTC
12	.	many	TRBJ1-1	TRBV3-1	CASSPRGGSAFF	TGTGCCAGCAGCCCGCGGGGGGGTAGCGCTTTCTTT
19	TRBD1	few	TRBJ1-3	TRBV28	CASSRTGGYTYKPGNTIYF	TGTGCCAGCAGCCGGACAGGGGGCTATACTTACAAGCCCGGAAACACCATATATTTT
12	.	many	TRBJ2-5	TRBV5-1	CASNFDPGPLYF	TGCGCCAGCAACTTCGATCCGGGGCCCTTGTACTTC
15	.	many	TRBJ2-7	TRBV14	CASSQDDAGYYEQYF	TGTGCCAGCAGCCAAGACGACGCGGGCTACTACGAGCAGTACTTC
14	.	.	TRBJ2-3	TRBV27	CASSFRQYTDTQYF	TGTGCCAGCAGTTTCCGGCAGTACACAGATACGCAGTATTTT
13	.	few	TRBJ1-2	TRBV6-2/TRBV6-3	CASSWGENYGYTF	TGTGCCAGCAGTTGGGGAGAGAACTATGGCTACACCTTC
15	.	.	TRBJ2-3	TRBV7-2	CASSKDIRSTDTQYF	TGTGCCAGCAGCAAAGACATCCGAAGCACAGATACGCAGTATTTT
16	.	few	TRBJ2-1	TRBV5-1	CASSLGLGSGDNEQFF	TGCGCCAGCAGCTTGGGGTTGGGTAGCGGAGACAATGAGCAGTTCTTC